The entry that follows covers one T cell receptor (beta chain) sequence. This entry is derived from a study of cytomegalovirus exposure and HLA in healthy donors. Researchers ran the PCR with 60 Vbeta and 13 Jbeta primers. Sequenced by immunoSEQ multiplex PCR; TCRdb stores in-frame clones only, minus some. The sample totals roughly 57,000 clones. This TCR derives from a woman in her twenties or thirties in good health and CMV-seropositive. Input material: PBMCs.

DNA of the CDR3: TGTGCCAGTAGTCCCCTGAGCGGGGGGAACTACGAGCAGTACTTC. It is translated as CASSPLSGGNYEQYF. The genes are TRBV19 and TRBJ2-7; 9 bases are a match to TRBD2. The J segment lost 3 bases and the V segment lost 5 bases, leaving 8 bases of the junction unmatched. The germline V gene encodes CDR1 LNHDA and CDR2 SQIVND (reference sequence). CDR3 length: 15 residues.